The rows below give T cell receptor beta chains drawn from one sample of a study of T-cell memory formation after mild COVID-19. TCRdb redid the calling of the 5' RACE reads with MiXCR, one entry per CDR3 protein. This table has 98,000 or so distinct CDR3 sequences, over 15% appearing once. The sequencing sample was made of PBMCs or a T cell subset sorted from them (not recorded which). The receptors derive from a man in his late teens or twenties who had mild COVID-19 (a few samples of this study predate the infection). Cell type and time point are not known. CDR3s include the opening cysteine and the closing phenylalanine or tryptophan. A D gene is named only where the DNA matches it firmly. For some rows the clone size is stated as once, few or many, or as a class when expanded; others skip it.

clone size: few
D gene: TRBD1
V gene: TRBV27
J gene: TRBJ1-5
CDR3 DNA: TGTGCCAGCAGAAAACAGGGGATTCAGCAGCCCCAGCATTTT
CDR3 protein: CASRKQGIQQPQHF

clone size: -
D gene: -
V gene: TRBV5-1
J gene: TRBJ1-1
CDR3 DNA: TGCGCCAGCAGCATTCAGGGACTGAGCACTGAAGCTTTCTTT
CDR3 protein: CASSIQGLSTEAFF

clone size: few
D gene: -
V gene: TRBV6-6
J gene: TRBJ2-7
CDR3 DNA: TGTGCCAGCAGTTACACGGGGAGTGCCTACGAGCAGTACTTC
CDR3 protein: CASSYTGSAYEQYF

clone size: -
D gene: -
V gene: TRBV5-1
J gene: TRBJ1-5
CDR3 DNA: TGCGCCAGCAGCTTCGGGTTTGATCAGCCCCAGCATTTT
CDR3 protein: CASSFGFDQPQHF

clone size: -
D gene: -
V gene: TRBV14
J gene: TRBJ1-2
CDR3 DNA: TGTGCCAGCAGCCAAGTGGGGTTTGGACGGATAAACTATGGCTACACCTTC
CDR3 protein: CASSQVGFGRINYGYTF

clone size: -
D gene: -
V gene: TRBV7-6
J gene: TRBJ2-3
CDR3 DNA: TGTGCCAGCAGCTTCGGGGGATCAGATACGCAGTATTTT
CDR3 protein: CASSFGGSDTQYF

clone size: -
D gene: TRBD2
V gene: TRBV11-2
J gene: TRBJ2-1
CDR3 DNA: TGTGCCAGCAGCCCTGTTTTAGCGGGAGGTGAGCAGTTCTTC
CDR3 protein: CASSPVLAGGEQFF

clone size: once
D gene: -
V gene: TRBV9
J gene: TRBJ1-2
CDR3 DNA: TGTGCCAGCAGCGTAGTGTTGTATGGGGGGACCCTTAGAGGCTACACCTTC
CDR3 protein: CASSVVLYGGTLRGYTF

clone size: few
D gene: TRBD2
V gene: TRBV5-1
J gene: TRBJ2-1
CDR3 DNA: TGCGCCAGCAGCTTGGAGGCGGGGGGGAGCGGCAATGAGCAGTTCTTC
CDR3 protein: CASSLEAGGSGNEQFF

clone size: -
D gene: -
V gene: TRBV7-9
J gene: TRBJ1-4
CDR3 DNA: TGTGCCAGCAGCTTAGGGTCCACCGTGGGGGCGGAAAAACTGTTTTTT
CDR3 protein: CASSLGSTVGAEKLFF

clone size: -
D gene: TRBD1
V gene: TRBV10-3
J gene: TRBJ2-2
CDR3 DNA: TGTGCCATCAGTGAGTTCTCGACAGGGACCGGGGAGCTGTTTTTT
CDR3 protein: CAISEFSTGTGELFF

clone size: -
D gene: -
V gene: TRBV7-8
J gene: TRBJ1-1
CDR3 DNA: TGTGCCAGCAGCTTAGAGTATCAGGGAACTGAAGCTTTCTTT
CDR3 protein: CASSLEYQGTEAFF

clone size: few
D gene: TRBD1
V gene: TRBV5-1
J gene: TRBJ2-3
CDR3 DNA: TGCGCCAGCATGGGGACAGTTAGCACAGATACGCAGTATTTT
CDR3 protein: CASMGTVSTDTQYF

clone size: -
D gene: -
V gene: TRBV6-5
J gene: TRBJ2-1
CDR3 DNA: TGTGCCAGCAGCCGTAGGCTCGGCTCCTACAATGAGCAGTTCTTC
CDR3 protein: CASSRRLGSYNEQFF

clone size: few
D gene: -
V gene: TRBV3-1
J gene: TRBJ1-2
CDR3 DNA: TGTGCCAGGGGTCTTCGACAGTGTGGCTACACCTTC
CDR3 protein: CARGLRQCGYTF

clone size: -
D gene: -
V gene: TRBV5-1
J gene: TRBJ2-7
CDR3 DNA: TGCGCCAGCAGCTTGGGGGCAGGGCAGGGCGAGCAGTACTTC
CDR3 protein: CASSLGAGQGEQYF

clone size: -
D gene: TRBD1
V gene: TRBV5-1
J gene: TRBJ2-3
CDR3 DNA: TGCGCCAGCAAGGCTTGGACAGGACCTAGCACAGATACGCAGTATTTT
CDR3 protein: CASKAWTGPSTDTQYF

clone size: few
D gene: -
V gene: TRBV18
J gene: TRBJ1-4
CDR3 DNA: TGTGCCAGCTCACCACAGGGAGGAAATGAAAAACTGTTTTTT
CDR3 protein: CASSPQGGNEKLFF

clone size: -
D gene: TRBD2
V gene: TRBV4-2
J gene: TRBJ2-3
CDR3 DNA: TGTGCCAGCAGCCAAGCGACTAGCGGGGGGGCCGGGGGGACAGATACGCAGTATTTT
CDR3 protein: CASSQATSGGAGGTDTQYF

clone size: -
D gene: -
V gene: TRBV6-1
J gene: TRBJ1-2
CDR3 DNA: TGTGCCAGCAGTGAACGTCCACCCCCTTACGGCTATGGCTACACCTTC
CDR3 protein: CASSERPPPYGYGYTF

clone size: few
D gene: -
V gene: TRBV18
J gene: TRBJ2-7
CDR3 DNA: TGTGCCAGCTCACCGGACGGTGCCTACGAGCAGTACTTC
CDR3 protein: CASSPDGAYEQYF

clone size: few
D gene: -
V gene: TRBV4-3
J gene: TRBJ1-1
CDR3 DNA: TGCGCCAGCAGCCAAGAGTGGGGGCTGAACACTGAAGCTTTCTTT
CDR3 protein: CASSQEWGLNTEAFF

clone size: many
D gene: TRBD1
V gene: TRBV24-1
J gene: TRBJ2-1
CDR3 DNA: TGTGCCACCAGTGATCCGGGGACAGGGGGCAATGAGCAGTTCTTC
CDR3 protein: CATSDPGTGGNEQFF

clone size: -
D gene: -
V gene: TRBV12-3/TRBV12-4
J gene: TRBJ2-1
CDR3 DNA: TGTGGCAGCAGTTTCTTGCGCTGGGGTAATGAGCAGTTCTTC
CDR3 protein: CGSSFLRWGNEQFF

clone size: -
D gene: -
V gene: TRBV10-2
J gene: TRBJ2-5
CDR3 DNA: TGCGCCAGCAGTGTTAGGGAGCGAGAGACCCAGTACTTC
CDR3 protein: CASSVRERETQYF

clone size: many
D gene: TRBD2
V gene: TRBV2
J gene: TRBJ2-3
CDR3 DNA: TGTGCCAACCAGCGGGGGTGGGCAGATACGCAGTATTTT
CDR3 protein: CANQRGWADTQYF

clone size: -
D gene: -
V gene: TRBV7-2
J gene: TRBJ1-6
CDR3 DNA: TGTGCCAGCAGCCCCCCTGGAGCAGGCCCCCTCCACTTT
CDR3 protein: CASSPPGAGPLHF

clone size: few
D gene: -
V gene: TRBV6-2/TRBV6-3
J gene: TRBJ1-5
CDR3 DNA: TGTGCCAGCAGGGACCCGGGGGGTTTACAGCCCCAGCATTTT
CDR3 protein: CASRDPGGLQPQHF

clone size: -
D gene: -
V gene: TRBV5-1
J gene: TRBJ1-3
CDR3 DNA: TGCGCCAGCAGCGAGGGGTTATACTCTGGAAACACCATATATTTT
CDR3 protein: CASSEGLYSGNTIYF

clone size: few
D gene: TRBD1
V gene: TRBV27
J gene: TRBJ2-3
CDR3 DNA: TGTGCCAGCAGCTCGCGCATAACGAGACAGGGAGATACGCAGTATTTT
CDR3 protein: CASSSRITRQGDTQYF

clone size: -
D gene: -
V gene: TRBV7-2
J gene: TRBJ2-7
CDR3 DNA: TGTGCCAGCAAGAGAACGGGCGTTACATCCTACGAGCAGTACTTC
CDR3 protein: CASKRTGVTSYEQYF

clone size: -
D gene: -
V gene: TRBV10-1
J gene: TRBJ1-2
CDR3 DNA: TGCGCCAGCAGTGAGAAGCCAAACTATGGCTACACCTTC
CDR3 protein: CASSEKPNYGYTF

clone size: once
D gene: -
V gene: TRBV9
J gene: TRBJ1-5
CDR3 DNA: TGTGCCAGCAGCGTAGAACCCGGGGAGAATCAGCCCCAGCATTTT
CDR3 protein: CASSVEPGENQPQHF

clone size: -
D gene: -
V gene: TRBV6-5
J gene: TRBJ1-1
CDR3 DNA: TGTGCCAGCAGTTACTCAAAGTTCCGGCGAAACACTGAAGCTTTCTTT
CDR3 protein: CASSYSKFRRNTEAFF

clone size: few
D gene: TRBD2
V gene: TRBV6-4
J gene: TRBJ2-3
CDR3 DNA: TGTGCCAGCAGTGACTCGAGGACTAGAATTCGAACAGATACGCAGTATTTT
CDR3 protein: CASSDSRTRIRTDTQYF

clone size: few
D gene: -
V gene: TRBV9
J gene: TRBJ2-3
CDR3 DNA: TGTGCCAGCAGCGTAAGTCCAACGGACACAGATACGCAGTATTTT
CDR3 protein: CASSVSPTDTDTQYF

clone size: -
D gene: TRBD1
V gene: TRBV19
J gene: TRBJ1-5
CDR3 DNA: TGTGCCAGTAGTATTCAGGGACAGGGTGGTCAGCCCCAGCATTTT
CDR3 protein: CASSIQGQGGQPQHF

clone size: -
D gene: -
V gene: TRBV12-3/TRBV12-4
J gene: TRBJ1-1
CDR3 DNA: TGTGCCAGCAGTTTGTATAGGAACACTGAAGCTTTCTTT
CDR3 protein: CASSLYRNTEAFF

clone size: -
D gene: TRBD1
V gene: TRBV19
J gene: TRBJ2-5
CDR3 DNA: TGTGCCAGTAGTCCCGGGACAGGAACCCAAGAGACCCAGTACTTC
CDR3 protein: CASSPGTGTQETQYF

clone size: few
D gene: -
V gene: TRBV5-1
J gene: TRBJ2-5
CDR3 DNA: TGCGCCAGCAGCTTGGAAGGGTATCGCGAGACCCAGTACTTC
CDR3 protein: CASSLEGYRETQYF

clone size: -
D gene: TRBD1
V gene: TRBV6-2/TRBV6-3
J gene: TRBJ2-1
CDR3 DNA: TGTGCCAGCAGCTCGGACAGGGACTACAATGAGCAGTTCTTC
CDR3 protein: CASSSDRDYNEQFF

clone size: -
D gene: -
V gene: TRBV7-6
J gene: TRBJ1-6
CDR3 DNA: TGTGCCAGCAGCTTGACAGCGACCTCCTCACCCCTCCACTTT
CDR3 protein: CASSLTATSSPLHF

clone size: few
D gene: -
V gene: TRBV3-1
J gene: TRBJ1-1
CDR3 DNA: TGTGCCAGCAGCCAAGTTGGGGGGGTCAACAATGAAGCTTTCTTT
CDR3 protein: CASSQVGGVNNEAFF

clone size: many
D gene: TRBD2
V gene: TRBV5-1
J gene: TRBJ2-3
CDR3 DNA: TGCGCCAGCAGCCTACTTGGCGGGGGGGCAGATACGCAGTATTTT
CDR3 protein: CASSLLGGGADTQYF

clone size: few
D gene: TRBD1
V gene: TRBV29-1
J gene: TRBJ2-1
CDR3 DNA: TGCAGCGTTGAAGGATACAGGGGGCAAACAGTCATCAATGAGCAGTTCTTC
CDR3 protein: CSVEGYRGQTVINEQFF

clone size: -
D gene: TRBD2
V gene: TRBV12-3/TRBV12-4
J gene: TRBJ2-7
CDR3 DNA: TGTGCCAGCAGTCTCGGAGGACTAGCGGGGACCTACGGGCAGTACTTC
CDR3 protein: CASSLGGLAGTYGQYF

clone size: -
D gene: -
V gene: TRBV12-3/TRBV12-4
J gene: TRBJ1-1
CDR3 DNA: TGTGCCAGCAGCCCACCCGCAGGGGACATGAACACTGAAGCTTTCTTT
CDR3 protein: CASSPPAGDMNTEAFF

clone size: -
D gene: -
V gene: TRBV11-2
J gene: TRBJ1-2
CDR3 DNA: TGTGCCAGCAGCACACCAGGGGAGGGCTACACCTTC
CDR3 protein: CASSTPGEGYTF

clone size: few
D gene: -
V gene: TRBV7-2
J gene: TRBJ2-5
CDR3 DNA: TGTGCCAGCAGCTTCCAGGGGGGGCAAGTAGAGACCCAGTACTTC
CDR3 protein: CASSFQGGQVETQYF

clone size: many
D gene: -
V gene: TRBV7-6
J gene: TRBJ2-5
CDR3 DNA: TGTGCCAGCAGCTTAGCCCCTCAAGAGACCCAGTACTTC
CDR3 protein: CASSLAPQETQYF

clone size: -
D gene: -
V gene: TRBV6-2/TRBV6-3
J gene: TRBJ1-5
CDR3 DNA: TGTGCCAGCAGTGCAGGGTTGGGGCCCCAGCATTTT
CDR3 protein: CASSAGLGPQHF

clone size: -
D gene: TRBD2
V gene: TRBV6-5
J gene: TRBJ2-1
CDR3 DNA: TGTGCCAGCACCATTAGCGGGGGTTCGTCCTACAATGAGCAGTTCTTC
CDR3 protein: CASTISGGSSYNEQFF

clone size: few
D gene: -
V gene: TRBV30
J gene: TRBJ2-1
CDR3 DNA: TGTGCCTGGAACCCTGCTCGACGGGAGCAGTTCTTC
CDR3 protein: CAWNPARREQFF

clone size: few
D gene: -
V gene: TRBV6-1
J gene: TRBJ1-2
CDR3 DNA: TGTGCCAGCAGTAGCCAGGGCAGCTACTATGGCTACACCTTC
CDR3 protein: CASSSQGSYYGYTF

clone size: -
D gene: -
V gene: TRBV11-2
J gene: TRBJ2-7
CDR3 DNA: TGTGCCAGCAGCCTAACAGGGACCGAGCAGTACTTC
CDR3 protein: CASSLTGTEQYF

clone size: -
D gene: -
V gene: TRBV28
J gene: TRBJ1-6
CDR3 DNA: TGTGCCAGCAGTTCGGGACCAGCCCTGGAGACCCTCCACTTT
CDR3 protein: CASSSGPALETLHF

clone size: -
D gene: TRBD1
V gene: TRBV6-1
J gene: TRBJ2-2
CDR3 DNA: TGTGCCAGCAGTGACCCCGGGACAGCGAACACCGGGGAGCTGTTTTTT
CDR3 protein: CASSDPGTANTGELFF

clone size: -
D gene: -
V gene: TRBV7-9
J gene: TRBJ2-3
CDR3 DNA: TGTGCCAGCAGCTTAATGGAAACAGATACGCAGTATTTT
CDR3 protein: CASSLMETDTQYF